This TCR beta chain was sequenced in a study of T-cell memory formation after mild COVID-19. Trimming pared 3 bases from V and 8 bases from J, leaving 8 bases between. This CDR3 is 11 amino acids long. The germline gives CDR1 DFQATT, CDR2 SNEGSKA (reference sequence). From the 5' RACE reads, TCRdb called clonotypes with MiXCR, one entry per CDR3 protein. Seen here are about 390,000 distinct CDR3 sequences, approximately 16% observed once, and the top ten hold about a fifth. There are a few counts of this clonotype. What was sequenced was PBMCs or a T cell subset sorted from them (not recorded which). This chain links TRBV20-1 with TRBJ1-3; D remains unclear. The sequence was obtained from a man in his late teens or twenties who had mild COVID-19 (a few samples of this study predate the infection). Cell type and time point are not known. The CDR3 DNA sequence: TGCAGTGCTAGGGGAACGCACACCATATATTTT. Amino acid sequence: CSARGTHTIYF.